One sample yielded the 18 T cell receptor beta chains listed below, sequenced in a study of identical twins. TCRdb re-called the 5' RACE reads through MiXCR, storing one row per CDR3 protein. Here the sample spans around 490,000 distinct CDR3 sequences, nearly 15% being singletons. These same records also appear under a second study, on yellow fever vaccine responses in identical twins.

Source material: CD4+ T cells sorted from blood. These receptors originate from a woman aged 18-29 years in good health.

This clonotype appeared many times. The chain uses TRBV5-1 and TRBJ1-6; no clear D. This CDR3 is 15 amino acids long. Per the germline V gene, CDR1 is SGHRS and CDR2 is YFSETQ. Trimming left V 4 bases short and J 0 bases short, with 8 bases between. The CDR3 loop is CASSPRSSYNSPLHF. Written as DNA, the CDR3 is TGCGCCAGCAGCCCCCGGAGCTCCTATAATTCACCCCTCCACTTT.

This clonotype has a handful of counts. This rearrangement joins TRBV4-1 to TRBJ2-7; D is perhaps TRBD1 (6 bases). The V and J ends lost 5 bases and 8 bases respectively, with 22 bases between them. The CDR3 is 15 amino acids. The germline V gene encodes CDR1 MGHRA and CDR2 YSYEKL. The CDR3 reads CASSEGQSRPIKQYF. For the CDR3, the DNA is TGCGCCAGCAGCGAAGGACAGTCGCGCCCTATCAAGCAGTACTTC.

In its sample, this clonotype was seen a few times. The DNA for the CDR3 is TGCAGTGCCGCCTGGACCCTCCCACCGAACTACGAGCAGTACGTC. This translates into CSAAWTLPPNYEQYV. J is TRBJ2-7 and V is TRBV20-1; D remains unclear. Germline CDR1 reads DFQATT; CDR2 reads SNEGSKA (reference sequence). The CDR3 loop spans 15 amino acids. The V gene lost 6 bases and the J gene lost 3 bases, with 21 bases spanning the gap.

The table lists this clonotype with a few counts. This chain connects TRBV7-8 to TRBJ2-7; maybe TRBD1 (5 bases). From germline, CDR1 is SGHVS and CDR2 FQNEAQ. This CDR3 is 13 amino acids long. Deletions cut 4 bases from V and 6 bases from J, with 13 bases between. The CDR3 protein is CASSSALGLEQYV. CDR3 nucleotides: TGTGCCAGCAGCTCTGCTTTGGGGCTCGAGCAGTACGTC.

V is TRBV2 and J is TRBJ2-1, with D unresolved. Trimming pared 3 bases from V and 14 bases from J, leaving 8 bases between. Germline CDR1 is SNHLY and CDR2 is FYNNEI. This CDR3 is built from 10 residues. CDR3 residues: CASSEAREFF. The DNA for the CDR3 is TGTGCCAGCAGTGAGGCTAGGGAGTTCTTC.

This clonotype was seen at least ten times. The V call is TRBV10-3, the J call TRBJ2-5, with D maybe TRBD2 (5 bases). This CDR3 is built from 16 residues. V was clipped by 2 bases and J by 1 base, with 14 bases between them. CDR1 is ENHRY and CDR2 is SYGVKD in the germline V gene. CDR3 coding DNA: TGTGCCATCAGTGAGGGGGAGAACGGAATCCAAGAGACCCAGTACTTC. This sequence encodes CAISEGENGIQETQYF.

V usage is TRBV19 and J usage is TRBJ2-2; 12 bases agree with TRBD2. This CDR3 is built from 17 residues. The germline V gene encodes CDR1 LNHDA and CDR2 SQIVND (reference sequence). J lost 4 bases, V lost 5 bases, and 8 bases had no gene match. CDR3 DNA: TGTGCCAGTAGTGCGCCGCGGACTAGCGGGACCACCGGGGAGCTGTTTTTT. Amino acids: CASSAPRTSGTTGELFF.

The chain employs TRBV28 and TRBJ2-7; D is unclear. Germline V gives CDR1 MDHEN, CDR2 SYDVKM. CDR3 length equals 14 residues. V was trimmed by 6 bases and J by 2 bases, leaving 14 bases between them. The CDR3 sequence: CASRKESWAYEQYF. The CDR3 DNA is TGTGCCAGCAGAAAGGAAAGTTGGGCCTACGAGCAGTACTTC.

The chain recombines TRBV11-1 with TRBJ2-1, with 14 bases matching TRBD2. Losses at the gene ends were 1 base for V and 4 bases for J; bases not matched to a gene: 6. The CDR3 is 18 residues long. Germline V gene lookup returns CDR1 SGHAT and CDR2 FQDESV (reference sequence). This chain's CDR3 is CASSLDGLAGGLYNEQFF. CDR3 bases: TGTGCCAGCAGCTTAGATGGACTAGCGGGGGGTTTGTACAATGAGCAGTTCTTC.

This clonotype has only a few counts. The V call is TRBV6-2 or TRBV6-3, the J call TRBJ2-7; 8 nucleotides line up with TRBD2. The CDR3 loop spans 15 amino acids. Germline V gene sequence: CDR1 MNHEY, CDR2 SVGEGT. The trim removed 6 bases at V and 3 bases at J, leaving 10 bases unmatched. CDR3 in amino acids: CASRRATSVDYEQYF. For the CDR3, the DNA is TGTGCCAGCAGACGAGCGACTAGCGTGGACTACGAGCAGTACTTC.

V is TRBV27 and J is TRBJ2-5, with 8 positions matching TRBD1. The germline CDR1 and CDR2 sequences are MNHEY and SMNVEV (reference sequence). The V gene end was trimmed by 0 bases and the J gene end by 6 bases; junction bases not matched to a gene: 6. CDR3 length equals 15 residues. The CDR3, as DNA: TGTGCCAGCAGTTTATCAACAGGGGGTGGGAAGACCCAGTACTTC. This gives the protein CASSLSTGGGKTQYF.

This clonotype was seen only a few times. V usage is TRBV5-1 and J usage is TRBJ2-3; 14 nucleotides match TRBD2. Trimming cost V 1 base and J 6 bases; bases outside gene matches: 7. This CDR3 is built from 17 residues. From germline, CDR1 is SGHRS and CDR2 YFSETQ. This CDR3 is CASSLTGTSGSLDTQYF. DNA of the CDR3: TGCGCCAGCAGCTTGACGGGGACTAGCGGGAGTTTGGATACGCAGTATTTT.

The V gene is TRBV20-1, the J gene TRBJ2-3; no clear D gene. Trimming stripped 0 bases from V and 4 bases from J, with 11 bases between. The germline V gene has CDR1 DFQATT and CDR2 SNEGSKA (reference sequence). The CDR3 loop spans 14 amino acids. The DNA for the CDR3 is TGCAGTGCTAGAGATCCGACGCGGTCAGATACGCAGTATTTT. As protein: CSARDPTRSDTQYF.

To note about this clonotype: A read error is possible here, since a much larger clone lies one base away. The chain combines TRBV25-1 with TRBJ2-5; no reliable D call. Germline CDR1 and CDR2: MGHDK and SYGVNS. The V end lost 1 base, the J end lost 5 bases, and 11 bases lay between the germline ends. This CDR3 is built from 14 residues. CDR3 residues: CASSEFDVSETQYF. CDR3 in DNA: TGTGCCAGCAGTGAATTTGATGTGAGCGAGACCCAGTACTTC. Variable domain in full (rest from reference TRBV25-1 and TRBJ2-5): EADIYQTPRYLVIGTGKKITLECSQTMGHDKMYWYQQDPGMELHLIHYSYGVNSTEKGDLSSESTVSRIRTEHFPLTLESARPSHTSQYLCASSEFDVSETQYFGPGTRLLVL.

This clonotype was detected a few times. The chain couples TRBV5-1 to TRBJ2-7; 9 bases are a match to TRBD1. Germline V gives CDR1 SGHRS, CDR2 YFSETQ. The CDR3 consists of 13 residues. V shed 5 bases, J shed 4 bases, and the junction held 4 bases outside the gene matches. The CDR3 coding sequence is TGCGCCAGCAGTATGACAGGGGGTTACGAGCAGTACGTC. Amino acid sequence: CASSMTGGYEQYV.

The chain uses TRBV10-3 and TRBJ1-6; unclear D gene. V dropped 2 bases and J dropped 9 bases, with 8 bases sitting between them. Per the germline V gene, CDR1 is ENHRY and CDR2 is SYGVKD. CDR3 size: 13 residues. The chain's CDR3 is CAISEGFPSPLHF. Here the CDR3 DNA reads TGTGCCATCAGTGAGGGGTTCCCTTCACCCCTCCACTTT.

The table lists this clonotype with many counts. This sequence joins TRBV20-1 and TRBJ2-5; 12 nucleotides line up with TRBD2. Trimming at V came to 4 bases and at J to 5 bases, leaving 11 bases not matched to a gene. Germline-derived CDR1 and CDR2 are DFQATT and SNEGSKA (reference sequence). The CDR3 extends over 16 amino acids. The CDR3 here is CSATPTSGGWRETQYF. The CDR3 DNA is TGCAGTGCTACCCCCACTAGCGGGGGGTGGAGGGAGACCCAGTACTTC.

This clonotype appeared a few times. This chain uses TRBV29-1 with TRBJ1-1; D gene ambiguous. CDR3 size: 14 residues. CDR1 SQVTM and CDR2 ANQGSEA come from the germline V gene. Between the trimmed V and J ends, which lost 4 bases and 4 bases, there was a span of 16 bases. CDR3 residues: CSVVRVTKFTEAFF. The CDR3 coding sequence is TGCAGCGTTGTCCGGGTTACCAAATTCACTGAAGCTTTCTTT.